Listed below are T cell receptor beta chains from one sample, sequenced in a study of cytomegalovirus exposure and HLA in healthy donors. Clones were read by immunoSEQ multiplex PCR, and TCRdb kept only the in-frame ones, dropping some. The data include about 150,000 clones; the top ten clones carry around 1.5%. The sequencing input was PBMCs. The receptor source for this set is a woman in her forties or fifties in good health and CMV-seronegative. The CDR3 runs from the conserved cysteine through the conserved F or W. The D gene is left open where the match is weak.

D	V	J	CDR3	DNA
TRBD1	TRBV7-6	TRBJ2-2	CASSPTLSGTGDTGELFF	TGTGCCAGCAGCCCAACCCTAAGTGGGACAGGGGACACCGGGGAGCTGTTTTTT
TRBD1	TRBV5-5	TRBJ1-2	CASSFQGAADYGYTF	TGTGCCAGCAGCTTTCAGGGGGCGGCGGACTATGGCTACACCTTC
TRBD2	TRBV5-4	TRBJ2-1	CASSLTSGFYNEQFF	TGTGCCAGCAGTTTGACTAGCGGATTTTACAATGAGCAGTTCTTC
-	TRBV6-6	TRBJ1-6	CASSYSSSYNSPLHF	TGTGCCAGCAGTTATAGCTCCTCCTATAATTCACCCCTCCACTTT
-	TRBV2	TRBJ2-2	CASSEVGTSLGGELFF	TGTGCCAGCAGTGAAGTCGGAACTAGCTTGGGCGGGGAGCTGTTTTTT
TRBD1	TRBV30	TRBJ1-1	CAVDRGVNTEAFF	TGTGCCGTTGACAGGGGGGTGAACACTGAAGCTTTCTTT
-	TRBV6-6	TRBJ2-2	CASSYGRFGGELFF	TGTGCCAGCAGTTACGGGAGGTTCGGGGGGGAGCTGTTTTTT
TRBD2	TRBV5-4	TRBJ2-1	CASSTGGSGGNEQFF	TGTGCCAGCAGCACGGGGGGAAGCGGAGGCAATGAGCAGTTCTTC
TRBD1	TRBV28	TRBJ2-1	CASSSQGALHYNEQFF	TGTGCCAGCAGTTCACAGGGGGCTCTACACTACAATGAGCAGTTCTTC
TRBD1	TRBV2	TRBJ2-5	CASKGQQETQYF	TGTGCCAGCAAGGGACAGCAAGAGACCCAGTACTTC
TRBD1	TRBV7-6	TRBJ1-2	CASSLAWTGPGGYTF	TGTGCCAGCAGCTTAGCGTGGACAGGCCCAGGGGGCTACACCTTC
TRBD2	TRBV28	TRBJ2-5	CASRRSGAQQETQYF	TGTGCCAGCAGGAGAAGCGGGGCGCAACAAGAGACCCAGTACTTC
-	TRBV4-2	TRBJ2-6	CASSQLVSGANVLTF	TGTGCCAGCAGCCAATTAGTGTCTGGGGCCAACGTCCTGACTTTC
-	TRBV5-3	TRBJ2-7	CARSLDRVGGYEQYF	TGTGCCAGAAGCTTGGACAGGGTAGGTGGCTACGAGCAGTACTTC
-	TRBV27	TRBJ1-5	CASSLSLGSNQPQHF	TGTGCCAGCAGTTTATCCCTCGGTAGCAATCAGCCCCAGCATTTT
TRBD2	TRBV27	TRBJ2-7	CASSPTGTSAYYEQYF	TGTGCCAGCAGTCCCACCGGGACTAGCGCGTACTACGAGCAGTACTTC
TRBD1	TRBV9	TRBJ2-3	CASSPDRFPDTQYF	TGTGCCAGCAGCCCGGACAGGTTTCCAGATACGCAGTATTTT
TRBD1	TRBV28	TRBJ1-2	CASSLRQGALAYGYTF	TGTGCCAGCAGTTTAAGGCAGGGGGCTCTTGCCTATGGCTACACCTTC
TRBD1	TRBV28	TRBJ1-5	CASRGQVRNQPQHF	TGTGCCAGCAGGGGACAGGTCCGCAATCAGCCCCAGCATTTT
TRBD1	TRBV6-5	TRBJ2-1	CASSQTGGAGNEQFF	TGTGCCAGCAGCCAGACAGGGGGCGCGGGAAATGAGCAGTTCTTC
TRBD1	TRBV4-3	TRBJ2-7	CASSQGETGTPYEQYF	TGCGCCAGCAGCCAAGGTGAGACAGGGACCCCCTACGAGCAGTACTTC
TRBD1	TRBV20-1	TRBJ2-3	CSALQGASQYF	TGCAGTGCCCTTCAGGGGGCGTCCCAGTATTTT
TRBD2	TRBV28	TRBJ2-4	CASSGTNGNIQYF	TGTGCCAGCTCGGGGACTAACGGAAACATTCAGTACTTC